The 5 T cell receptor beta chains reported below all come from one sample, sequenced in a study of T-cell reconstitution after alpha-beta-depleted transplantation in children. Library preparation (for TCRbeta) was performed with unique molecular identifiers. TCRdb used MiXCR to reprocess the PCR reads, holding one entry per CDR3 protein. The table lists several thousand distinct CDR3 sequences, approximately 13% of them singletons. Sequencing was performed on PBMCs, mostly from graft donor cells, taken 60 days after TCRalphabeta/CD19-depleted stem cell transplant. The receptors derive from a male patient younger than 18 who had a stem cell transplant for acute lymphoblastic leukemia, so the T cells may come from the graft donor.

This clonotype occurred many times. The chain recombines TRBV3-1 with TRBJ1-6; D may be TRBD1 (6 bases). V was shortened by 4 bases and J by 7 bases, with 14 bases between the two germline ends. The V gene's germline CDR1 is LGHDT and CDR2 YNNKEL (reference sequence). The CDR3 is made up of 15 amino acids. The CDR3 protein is CASSLAPGGNSPLHF. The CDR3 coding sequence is TGTGCCAGCAGCCTCGCCCCCGGGGGCAATTCACCCCTCCACTTT.

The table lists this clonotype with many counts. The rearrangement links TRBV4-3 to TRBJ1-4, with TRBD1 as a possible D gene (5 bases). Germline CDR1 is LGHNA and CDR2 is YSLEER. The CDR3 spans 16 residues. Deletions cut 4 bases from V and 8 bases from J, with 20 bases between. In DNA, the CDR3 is TGCGCCAGCAGCCGAGGGACCGGGCCCTTCGCCGAAAAACTGTTTTTT. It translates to CASSRGTGPFAEKLFF.

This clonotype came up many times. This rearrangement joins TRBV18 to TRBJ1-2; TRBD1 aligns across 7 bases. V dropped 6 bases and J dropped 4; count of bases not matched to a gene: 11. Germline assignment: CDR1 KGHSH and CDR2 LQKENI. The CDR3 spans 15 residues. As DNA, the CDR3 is TGTGCCAGCTCCCCTCAGGGCAGGGGGAGCTATGGCTACACCTTC. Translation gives CASSPQGRGSYGYTF.

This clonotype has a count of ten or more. The CDR3, as DNA: TGCGCCAGCAGCCATCACCCCAGGGGGACGGATGAAAAACTGTTTTTT. This translates into CASSHHPRGTDEKLFF. The chain joins TRBV4-3 to TRBJ1-4, with 7 bases fitting TRBD1. V shed 3 bases, J shed 6 bases, and the junction held 10 bases outside the gene matches. This CDR3 comprises 16 residues. CDR1 is LGHNA and CDR2 is YSLEER in the germline V gene.

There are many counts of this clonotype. CDR3 amino acids: CASSPRQGSENTEAFF. The DNA of the CDR3 is TGTGCCAGCTCACCAAGACAGGGGAGTGAGAACACTGAAGCTTTCTTT. The chain uses TRBV18 and TRBJ1-1; 8 nucleotides match TRBD1. CDR1 and CDR2 from the germline V gene are KGHSH and LQKENI. The CDR3 is 16 residues long. V was pared by 2 bases and J by 1 base, with 6 bases of the junction left unmatched.